The rows below give T cell receptor beta chains drawn from one sample of a study of blood T cells in healthy people across ages. Via MiXCR, TCRdb re-called the 5' RACE reads, giving one row per CDR3 protein. The sample has 800,000 to 1,000,000 distinct CDR3 sequences; about 44% are singletons. What was sequenced was blood. The receptors were sampled from a man aged 30 to 39 in good health. Each CDR3 is given with its conserved first and last residue. D genes are given only for firm matches. Not every row has a clone size; where given, it reads once, few, many or a size class.

TRBJ2-7	TRBV30	.	.	TGTGCCTGGAGTGGGGGCGGGACCTCCTACGAGCAGTACTTC	CAWSGGGTSYEQYF
TRBJ2-7	TRBV16	few	TRBD1	TGTGCCAGCAGCCAATTTGGGACAGGGGCCTACGAGCAGTACTTC	CASSQFGTGAYEQYF
TRBJ1-2	TRBV7-2	.	.	TGTGCCAGCAGCTTAGAGCAGGGAGGCGGCTACACCTTC	CASSLEQGGGYTF
TRBJ2-7	TRBV10-3	.	.	TGTGCCATCCGATCGGGGACTCGATCCTACGAGCAGTACTTC	CAIRSGTRSYEQYF
TRBJ2-3	TRBV5-1	.	.	TGCGCCAGCAGACGGGACCCCCGCACAGATAGGCAGTATTTT	CASRRDPRTDRQYF
TRBJ2-6	TRBV27	.	TRBD1	TGTGCCAGCACCTTGGGGACAGGGGTCCCGTCGGGGGCCAACGTCCTGACTTTC	CASTLGTGVPSGANVLTF
TRBJ2-5	TRBV29-1	.	.	TGCAGCGTGGGTGGGAGATTGGCCCAAGAGACCCAGTACTTC	CSVGGRLAQETQYF
TRBJ2-7	TRBV9	.	.	TGTGCCAGCAGCGTATCTCCGGTCAGTTACGAGCAGTACTTC	CASSVSPVSYEQYF
TRBJ2-4	TRBV20-1	.	TRBD1	TGCAGTGCTAAATCAGGGGGTAACATTCAGTACTTC	CSAKSGGNIQYF
TRBJ1-6	TRBV28	once	TRBD1	TGTGCCAGCAGTTCTGGACAGGGGAAAGTTTTAGGTTCACCCCTCCACTTT	CASSSGQGKVLGSPLHF
TRBJ2-5	TRBV20-1	once	.	TGCAGTGCTAGAGATGCGGCAGGGTACCAAGAGACCCAGTACTTC	CSARDAAGYQETQYF
TRBJ1-2	TRBV2	.	TRBD1	TGTGCCAGCAGTTCCGGGACAGGGGTCGGGAACTATGGCTACACCTTC	CASSSGTGVGNYGYTF
TRBJ2-5	TRBV28	few	.	TGTGCCAGCAGTTCCCCGTTAGGCAGGGGCCTAGGGGAGCAGTACTTC	CASSSPLGRGLGEQYF
TRBJ2-3	TRBV10-3	many	.	TGTGCCATCAGTGACGGGCCAACTAGCACAGATACGCAGTATTTT	CAISDGPTSTDTQYF